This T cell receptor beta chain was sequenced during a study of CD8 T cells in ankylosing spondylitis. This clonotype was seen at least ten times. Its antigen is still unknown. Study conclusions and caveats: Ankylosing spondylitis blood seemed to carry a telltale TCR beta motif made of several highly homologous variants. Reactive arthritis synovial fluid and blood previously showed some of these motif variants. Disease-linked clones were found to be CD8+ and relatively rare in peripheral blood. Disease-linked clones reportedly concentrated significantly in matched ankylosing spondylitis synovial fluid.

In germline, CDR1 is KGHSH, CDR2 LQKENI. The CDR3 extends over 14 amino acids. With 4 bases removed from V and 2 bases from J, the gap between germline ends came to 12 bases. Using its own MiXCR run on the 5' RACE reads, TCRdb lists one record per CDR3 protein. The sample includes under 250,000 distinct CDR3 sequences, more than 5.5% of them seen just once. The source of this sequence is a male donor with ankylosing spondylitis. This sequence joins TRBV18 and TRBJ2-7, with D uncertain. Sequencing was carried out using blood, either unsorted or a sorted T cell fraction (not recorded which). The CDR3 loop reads CASSHDIFPYEQYF. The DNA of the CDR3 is TGTGCCAGCTCACACGACATCTTCCCCTACGAGCAGTACTTC.